This T cell receptor (beta chain) was recovered during a study of T cells after yellow fever vaccination. Study-wide results and caveats: Detected again after the booster were most primary-vaccination clones, at 95% to 98% CD4 and more than 70% CD8. Researchers noted that a small share of clonotypes showed up in both CD4 and CD8 compartments. The secondary response was weaker but peaked faster, day 5 versus 15.

Each CDR3 protein gets one entry after TCRdb re-called the 5' RACE reads with MiXCR. Of about 74,000 distinct CDR3 sequences listed, approximately 7.7% are singletons. V lost 4 bases, J lost 5 bases, and 14 bases lay in between. Germline V gene lookup returns CDR1 SGHDN and CDR2 FVKESK. The CDR3 is 15 amino acids. This clonotype showed up many times. Its antigen is unknown. The clonotype was recovered from a man between 18 and 29 years old who received the YFV17D yellow fever vaccine. The rearrangement joins TRBV14 to TRBJ2-2; no clear D. The sample here was CD8+ T cells sorted from PBMCs, taken roughly 5 days after the first yellow fever vaccination. CDR3 DNA: TGTGCCAGCAGCCCCCGGGCTAGAGGAACCGGGGAGCTGTTTTTT. It specifies CASSPRARGTGELFF. Full variable domain (missing parts from reference TRBV14 and TRBJ2-2): EAGVTQFPSHSVIEKGQTVTLRCDPISGHDNLYWYRRVMGKEIKFLLHFVKESKQDESGMPNNRFLAERTGGTYSTLKVQPAELEDSGVYFCASSPRARGTGELFFGEGSRLTVL.